The rows below give T cell receptor beta chains drawn from one sample of a study of spatial heterogeneity in lung cancer. TCRdb reprocessed the 5' RACE reads via MiXCR and lists one record per CDR3 protein. The sample consists of tens of thousands of distinct CDR3 sequences, about 12% of them appearing once. Sequencing used PBMCs, obtained at surgery. These receptors were taken from a male donor with early-stage non-small cell lung cancer. Each CDR3 is given with its conserved first and last residue. D genes are given only for firm matches. Size tells how often a clone was seen (once, few, many) or the class of an expanded clone, and some rows leave it out.

>TRBJ2-3|TRBV7-9|few|TRBD2
TGTGCCAGCAGCTTGGGACTAGCGCGTAGCACAGATACGCAGTATTTT
CASSLGLARSTDTQYF
>TRBJ2-1|TRBV3-1|.|.
TGTGCCAGCAGCCACTCCAAGGACGTGTATGAGCAGTTCTTC
CASSHSKDVYEQFF
>TRBJ1-1|TRBV29-1|.|.
TGCAGCGTTGATCGTCCGTGGGGAGAGAACACTGAAGCTTTCTTT
CSVDRPWGENTEAFF
>TRBJ2-2|TRBV2|few|TRBD2
TGTGCCACCACTAGCGGTACGAACACCGGGGAGCTGTTTTTT
CATTSGTNTGELFF
>TRBJ2-7|TRBV5-1|.|.
TGCGCCAGCAGCCCAGCCGCGGGGTTCGAGGACGAGCAGTACTTC
CASSPAAGFEDEQYF
>TRBJ2-7|TRBV29-1|.|TRBD1
TGCAGCGTTGAAACGGACAGGGGCGCCTCCTACGAGCAGTACTTC
CSVETDRGASYEQYF
>TRBJ2-5|TRBV7-3|few|.
TGTGCCAGCAGCCCCGGGACGGATAACCAAGAGACCCAGTACTTC
CASSPGTDNQETQYF
>TRBJ2-5|TRBV11-2|few|.
TGTGCCAGCAGCGGGGGGGCTTCAGGGACCCAGTACTTC
CASSGGASGTQYF
>TRBJ2-2|TRBV30|.|.
TGTGCCTGGAGGGGGACAAAGGTGAACACCGGGGAGCTGTTTTTT
CAWRGTKVNTGELFF
>TRBJ1-1|TRBV7-2|few|.
TGTGCCAGCAGCAACGATCGGGGGTCGGAAGCTTTCTTT
CASSNDRGSEAFF
>TRBJ2-5|TRBV20-1|few|TRBD1
TGCAGTGCTGCTCGACAGGGCGGAGAGACCCAGTACTTC
CSAARQGGETQYF
>TRBJ1-1|TRBV29-1|few|TRBD1
TGCAGCGTTGACTTGGCAGGGGGGAACACTGAAGCTTTCTTT
CSVDLAGGNTEAFF
>TRBJ1-1|TRBV12-3/TRBV12-4|many|.
TGTGCCAGCAGCTTGTCAGAGAACACTGAAGCTTTCTTT
CASSLSENTEAFF
>TRBJ2-3|TRBV6-6|medium-sized|.
TGTGCCAGCAGTTTCGAAGGAATGTCGCAGTATTTT
CASSFEGMSQYF
>TRBJ1-2|TRBV6-5|.|TRBD1
TGTGCCAGCAGTTACGACAGGGGTAGCTTTGGCTACACCTTC
CASSYDRGSFGYTF
>TRBJ1-2|TRBV19|.|.
TGTGCCAGTAGGGTACAGGGAGAAGATGGCTACACCTTC
CASRVQGEDGYTF
>TRBJ2-1|TRBV10-3|few|TRBD2
TGTGCCATCAGTGAGTCGTTAGCGGGAGGGTCGAATGAGCAGTTCTTC
CAISESLAGGSNEQFF
>TRBJ2-1|TRBV20-1|few|TRBD2
TGCAGTGCTAGTTCTAGCGGGAGAGGGTACAATGAGCAGTTCTTC
CSASSSGRGYNEQFF
>TRBJ1-2|TRBV10-3|many|.
TGTGCCATCAGTGAGACAGGGAACTATGGCTACACCTTC
CAISETGNYGYTF
>TRBJ2-4|TRBV20-1|.|.
TGCAGTGTCGACCCCAGGGGAGGGACAAACATTCAGTACTTC
CSVDPRGGTNIQYF
>TRBJ1-2|TRBV7-9|many|.
TGTGCCAGCAGCTTAGCAGGGGGTTCTTATGGCTACACCTTC
CASSLAGGSYGYTF
>TRBJ2-1|TRBV30|few|.
TGTGCCTGGAGATGGGAACTAGAGGTGAACAATGAGCAGTTCTTC
CAWRWELEVNNEQFF
>TRBJ2-5|TRBV9|.|TRBD2
TGTGCCAGCAGCGTTACGGGGGGATTAGAGACCCAGTACTTC
CASSVTGGLETQYF
>TRBJ2-1|TRBV5-5|.|.
TGTGCCAGCAGTGATGACAGCTCCGGGAAGCAGTTCTTC
CASSDDSSGKQFF
>TRBJ2-5|TRBV5-1|.|TRBD2
TGCGCCAGCAGCTTGGAATTAGCGGGGGGAGAGACCCAGTACTTC
CASSLELAGGETQYF
>TRBJ2-7|TRBV25-1|.|.
TGTGCCAGCAGTGAATACAGGTCGTCCTACGAGCAGTACTTC
CASSEYRSSYEQYF
>TRBJ2-1|TRBV9|few|.
TGTGCCAGCAGCGTAGGTGCAGGGGCCAATGAGCAGTTCTTC
CASSVGAGANEQFF
>TRBJ2-7|TRBV18|few|TRBD2
TGTGCCAGCTCACCTTCGACCGGGACTAGCGGGAGGGCCCGGGACGAGCAGTACTTC
CASSPSTGTSGRARDEQYF
>TRBJ2-3|TRBV20-1|few|.
TGCAGTGCTAGAGATCCCCGGGACACAGATACGCAGTATTTT
CSARDPRDTDTQYF
>TRBJ2-3|TRBV29-1|many|TRBD1
TGCAGCGTACCGCCGGGGACAGGTAGTACGGATACGCAGTATTTT
CSVPPGTGSTDTQYF
>TRBJ2-3|TRBV24-1|.|TRBD1
TGTGCCACCAGTGATCCGGACAGGGAGTGGGGCACAGATACGCAGTATTTT
CATSDPDREWGTDTQYF
>TRBJ2-3|TRBV5-4|.|TRBD2
TGTGCCAGCAGCTTGGATCCTAGCGGGGGGGTGGAGGGTACGCAGTATTTT
CASSLDPSGGVEGTQYF
>TRBJ2-3|TRBV5-1|.|TRBD2
TGCGCCAGCAGTCGTGCGCCTACTAGCGGCAGCACAGATACGCAGTATTTT
CASSRAPTSGSTDTQYF
>TRBJ2-1|TRBV25-1|few|.
TGTGCCAGCAGTAGAACCCAGGGGATCTCCTACAATGAGCAGTTCTTC
CASSRTQGISYNEQFF
>TRBJ1-6|TRBV7-2|many|TRBD1
TGTGCCAGCAGCCTAGTCACAGGGGCAGATTCACCCCTCCACTTT
CASSLVTGADSPLHF
>TRBJ1-1|TRBV30|few|.
TGTGCCTGGAGTACCCAGAGGGGCACTGAAGCTTTCTTT
CAWSTQRGTEAFF
>TRBJ1-1|TRBV7-2|few|.
TGTGCCAGCAGCCGACCAGCCCCGAACACTGAAGCTTTCTTT
CASSRPAPNTEAFF
>TRBJ2-1|TRBV29-1|few|TRBD2
TGCAGCGTTCTGACTAGCGGGGGGTCGGAGGAGCAGTTCTTC
CSVLTSGGSEEQFF
>TRBJ1-6|TRBV5-6|many|.
TGTGCCAGCAGCCCGACGGACAATTCACCCCTCCACTTT
CASSPTDNSPLHF
>TRBJ2-1|TRBV4-1|few|TRBD2
TGCGCCAGCAGCCAAGAAGGGACTAGCGGAGGGGGGCAGTTCTTC
CASSQEGTSGGGQFF
>TRBJ2-7|TRBV7-9|.|TRBD2
TGTGCCAGCAGCTTAGACTGGGGGGGCTACGAGCAGTACTTC
CASSLDWGGYEQYF
>TRBJ2-3|TRBV20-1|.|.
TGCAGTGCTAGAGATTTCGGGACTAGCACAGATACGCAGTATTTT
CSARDFGTSTDTQYF
>TRBJ1-2|TRBV2|many|TRBD1
TGTGCCAGCAGCCCACCCCAGGGGGACTATGGCTACACCTTC
CASSPPQGDYGYTF
>TRBJ1-1|TRBV20-1|few|.
TGCAGTGCCACTGACGGGAACACTGAAGCTTTCTTT
CSATDGNTEAFF
>TRBJ2-6|TRBV7-3|many|TRBD2
TGTGCCAGCAGCCCGGGGGGTACCGGGGCCAACGTCCTGACTTTC
CASSPGGTGANVLTF
>TRBJ1-2|TRBV18|.|TRBD1
TGTGCCAGCTCACCGGCCGGGACAGGGGGCAAGACTAACTATGGCTACACCTTC
CASSPAGTGGKTNYGYTF
>TRBJ2-5|TRBV24-1|few|.
TGTGCCACCAGTGATGCCGGAGGCGGGACGGAGACCCAGTACTTC
CATSDAGGGTETQYF
>TRBJ2-3|TRBV11-1|.|TRBD2
TGTGCCAGCAGCCGAGCGGGGGGGCCAAGTACGCAGTATTTT
CASSRAGGPSTQYF
>TRBJ1-6|TRBV7-8|.|.
TGTGCCAGCAGCCTCGGACAAGATTCACCCCTCCACTTT
CASSLGQDSPLHF
>TRBJ1-1|TRBV18|.|.
TGTGCCAGCTCAGCAACAGGAGCGAACACTGAAGCTTTCTTT
CASSATGANTEAFF
>TRBJ2-7|TRBV5-4|.|TRBD1
TGTGCCAGCAGCTCACCGACAGGGGCCTACGAGCAGTACTTC
CASSSPTGAYEQYF